This is a list of T cell receptor beta chains from one sample in a study of identical twins. Using its own MiXCR run on the 5' RACE reads, TCRdb lists one record per CDR3 protein. This sample yields approximately 630,000 distinct CDR3 sequences, of which under 8.5% are seen a single time; over 1.5% belongs to the top ten. This sample also appeared in a second study, on yellow fever vaccine responses in identical twins.

Sequencing was carried out using PBMCs. These receptors originate from a woman aged 18-29 years in good health. The CDR3 runs from the conserved cysteine through the conserved F or W. D genes are given only for firm matches. Clone size is stated in some rows and not others, as once, few, many or a class when expanded.

J gene | D gene | clone size | V gene | CDR3 length | CDR3 protein | CDR3 DNA
TRBJ2-7 | TRBD1 | many | TRBV29-1 | 16 | CSVEDTTGGLNYEQYF | TGCAGCGTTGAAGATACCACAGGGGGCTTGAATTACGAGCAGTACTTC
TRBJ1-2 | . | many | TRBV5-6 | 15 | CASSPYGAANYGYTF | TGTGCCAGCAGCCCCTATGGGGCGGCTAACTATGGCTACACCTTC
TRBJ1-2 | . | . | TRBV27 | 16 | CASSPNPGQRNYGYTF | TGTGCCAGCAGTCCCAACCCGGGACAACGTAACTATGGCTACACCTTC
TRBJ2-1 | . | few | TRBV19 | 15 | CASSGGGGRSNEQFF | TGTGCCAGTAGTGGGGGGGGCGGGAGATCCAATGAGCAGTTCTTC
TRBJ2-3 | . | many | TRBV29-1 | 15 | CSAQRQPWGTDTQYF | TGCAGCGCCCAAAGACAGCCCTGGGGCACAGATACGCAGTATTTT
TRBJ2-1 | TRBD2 | few | TRBV28 | 14 | CASSQAGAGREQFF | TGTGCCAGCAGTCAAGCGGGAGCGGGGCGGGAGCAGTTCTTC
TRBJ1-1 | TRBD1 | few | TRBV6-1 | 15 | CASSDPGTGNTEAFF | TGTGCCAGCAGCGATCCCGGGACAGGGAACACTGAAGCTTTCTTT
TRBJ1-1 | . | few | TRBV7-8 | 15 | CASSFSEEPNTEAFF | TGTGCCAGCAGCTTCTCAGAGGAACCGAACACTGAAGCTTTCTTT
TRBJ2-4 | TRBD1 | once | TRBV19 | 18 | CASSILDRGLIAKNIQYF | TGTGCCAGTAGTATCCTGGACAGGGGACTTATAGCCAAAAACATTCAGTACTTC
TRBJ2-4 | TRBD2 | few | TRBV10-3 | 18 | CAIADPGLAGLAKNIQYF | TGTGCCATCGCCGATCCGGGACTAGCGGGCCTAGCCAAAAACATTCAGTACTTC
TRBJ2-1 | . | many | TRBV7-9 | 13 | CASGPPRGNEQFF | TGTGCCAGCGGACCACCCAGGGGTAATGAGCAGTTCTTC
TRBJ2-1 | TRBD2 | few | TRBV4-1 | 15 | CASSLSGAIYNEQFF | TGCGCCAGCAGCCTTAGCGGGGCTATTTACAATGAGCAGTTCTTC
TRBJ2-3 | . | . | TRBV28 | 13 | CASSFHSTDTQYF | TGTGCCAGCAGTTTTCACAGCACAGATACGCAGTATTTT
TRBJ2-2 | TRBD1 | . | TRBV7-8 | 16 | CASSLSGTGDTGELFF | TGTGCCAGCAGCTTATCCGGGACAGGGGACACCGGGGAGCTGTTTTTT
TRBJ2-1 | TRBD2 | few | TRBV24-1 | 14 | CATSDRGVVDEQFF | TGTGCCACCAGTGACCGGGGGGTCGTAGATGAGCAGTTCTTC
TRBJ1-1 | . | few | TRBV20-1 | 12 | CSAPTRGTVAFF | TGCAGTGCCCCCACGCGGGGTACGGTAGCTTTCTTT
TRBJ2-3 | TRBD1 | . | TRBV29-1 | 14 | CSGDRGLSTDTQYF | TGCAGCGGTGACAGGGGGCTCAGCACAGATACGCAGTATTTT
TRBJ1-1 | . | few | TRBV20-1 | 13 | CSARDSINTEAFF | TGCAGTGCTAGGGACAGCATTAACACTGAAGCTTTCTTT
TRBJ2-1 | TRBD1 | many | TRBV11-2 | 15 | CASSFSDRGLNEQFF | TGTGCCAGCAGCTTCTCGGACAGGGGGCTCAATGAGCAGTTCTTC
TRBJ2-5 | TRBD2 | . | TRBV7-9 | 16 | CASSKGTSGRQETQYF | TGTGCCAGCAGCAAAGGGACTAGCGGTCGGCAAGAGACCCAGTACTTC
TRBJ2-2 | . | few | TRBV10-2 | 15 | CASSGAPAGTGELFF | TGCGCCAGCAGTGGTGCACCCGCGGGGACCGGGGAGCTGTTTTTT
TRBJ2-6 | TRBD2 | many | TRBV20-1 | 16 | CSARETSGSGANVLTF | TGCAGTGCTAGAGAGACTAGCGGGTCTGGGGCCAACGTCCTGACTTTC
TRBJ1-1 | . | few | TRBV6-1 | 13 | CASNRRGDTEAFF | TGTGCCAGCAATCGACGGGGGGACACTGAAGCTTTCTTT
TRBJ2-1 | TRBD1 | . | TRBV5-5 | 15 | CASSTQGAGYNEQFF | TGTGCCAGCAGCACACAGGGGGCGGGATACAATGAGCAGTTCTTC
TRBJ2-2 | . | many | TRBV5-1 | 13 | CASRPGYTGELFF | TGCGCCAGCAGACCCGGATACACCGGGGAGCTGTTTTTT
TRBJ2-1 | TRBD1 | few | TRBV11-2 | 16 | CASSLEPGQGFNEQFF | TGTGCCAGCAGCTTAGAGCCGGGACAGGGATTCAATGAGCAGTTCTTC
TRBJ2-5 | TRBD2 | many | TRBV5-1 | 17 | CASSRDRLAGGKETQYF | TGCGCCAGCAGTCGCGACCGACTAGCGGGAGGGAAGGAGACCCAGTACTTC
TRBJ2-2 | . | . | TRBV5-1 | 16 | CASSAAGIKRTGELFF | TGCGCCAGCAGCGCGGCCGGGATAAAAAGGACCGGGGAGCTGTTTTTT
TRBJ2-3 | TRBD2 | many | TRBV5-1 | 15 | CASSWSGAKADTQYF | TGCGCCAGCAGCTGGAGCGGGGCCAAGGCAGATACGCAGTATTTT
TRBJ2-1 | TRBD1 | . | TRBV20-1 | 13 | CSASKTGRFEQFF | TGCAGTGCTAGCAAGACAGGGAGATTTGAGCAGTTCTTC
TRBJ1-5 | . | few | TRBV18 | 17 | CASSPLVGSPGNQPQHF | TGTGCCAGCTCACCACTTGTGGGTAGTCCCGGCAATCAGCCCCAGCATTTT
TRBJ2-4 | . | . | TRBV6-4 | 15 | CASSQDGGGKNIQYF | TGTGCCAGCAGTCAGGACGGGGGTGGCAAAAACATTCAGTACTTC
TRBJ2-5 | TRBD2 | once | TRBV20-1 | 15 | CSARELAGAKETQYF | TGCAGTGCTAGAGAACTAGCGGGGGCGAAAGAGACCCAGTACTTC
TRBJ2-7 | TRBD2 | few | TRBV20-1 | 18 | CSARRSGLAGRSSYEQYF | TGCAGTGCTAGAAGGTCGGGGCTAGCGGGAAGAAGCTCCTACGAGCAGTACTTC
TRBJ2-7 | . | many | TRBV20-1 | 14 | CSAHRGPSAREQYF | TGCAGTGCCCACCGGGGCCCTAGCGCTCGGGAGCAGTACTTC
TRBJ2-1 | TRBD2 | few | TRBV18 | 16 | CASSPGLAERSNEQFF | TGTGCCAGCTCACCGGGACTAGCGGAACGGAGCAATGAGCAGTTCTTC
TRBJ2-5 | TRBD1 | . | TRBV28 | 13 | CASRYRGSGTQYF | TGTGCCAGCAGGTACAGGGGATCCGGAACCCAGTACTTC
TRBJ2-1 | TRBD1 | few | TRBV10-3 | 17 | CAISDWGQESSYNEQFF | TGTGCCATCAGTGATTGGGGACAGGAAAGCTCCTACAATGAGCAGTTCTTC
TRBJ1-1 | . | once | TRBV10-1 | 14 | CASRRDLEGSEAFF | TGCGCCAGCAGACGCGACTTAGAGGGGTCTGAAGCTTTCTTT
TRBJ1-6 | TRBD1 | many | TRBV27 | 14 | CASSPNGDRGALHF | TGTGCCAGCAGCCCGAATGGGGACAGGGGAGCCCTCCACTTT